This TCR beta chain was sequenced for a study of cytomegalovirus exposure and HLA in healthy donors. Germline V gives CDR1 MNHEY, CDR2 SVGAGI. Trimming took 10 bases from V and 1 from J, leaving 15 bases between them. CDR3 length: 14 residues. Both 60 Vbeta primers and 13 Jbeta primers went into the PCR. Assay used: immunoSEQ multiplex PCR; TCRdb lists only in-frame clones, some missing. Among roughly 200,000 clones, 80% were seen once, and the ten largest hold more than 5.5%. The sequence came from a man between 35 and 55 years old in good health and CMV-seronegative. Input material: PBMCs. The chain has TRBV6-5 and TRBJ2-3; D may be TRBD2 (5 bases). The CDR3 loop is CATKTGEGTDTQYF. The CDR3 coding sequence is TGTGCCACCAAGACCGGGGAAGGCACAGATACGCAGTATTTT.